This note documents a single T cell receptor beta chain sequence. Its antigen is not identified. This entry comes from a study of naive and memory T cell subsets. Findings and limits, study-wide: In naive cells, over 95% of TCR sequences were seen only once.

An equimolar mix of two oligonucleotides served as the beta constant-region primer for TRBC1 and TRBC2. Nested alpha and beta constant-region primers with the SP2 primer drove four PCR rounds on ligated cDNA. Ligation attached a single-stranded oligonucleotide with a 12-nucleotide UMI and the SP2 primer to the cDNA 3' end. A single record per CDR3 protein comes from TCRdb applying MiXCR to the UMI-ligation and nested PCR reads. The data contain just over 80,000 distinct CDR3 sequences, about 10% of them singletons. The V gene end was trimmed by 6 bases and the J gene end by 3 bases; junction bases not matched to a gene: 10. The CDR3 runs to 15 residues. Germline assignment: CDR1 SQVTM and CDR2 ANQGSEA. Cells stained for CD3, CD4, CD8, CD45RA and CD27 were sorted into four subsets.

V and J are TRBV29-1 and TRBJ2-1, with TRBD2 identical over 8 bases. This clonotype was obtained from a human donor in good health. Sequenced material: naive CD8+ T cells from blood. This chain's CDR3 is CSVDGPGLDYNEQFF. The CDR3 DNA reads as TGCAGCGTGGACGGTCCGGGACTAGACTACAATGAGCAGTTCTTC.